Each of the 22 T cell receptor beta chains below was sequenced from the same sample in a study of human T cells and chemical hapten exposure. Time point reported: patch test 1, 2 weeks after DPC sensitization. Stated treatment: therapeutic diphenylcyclopropenone sensitization with weekly scalp DPC. TCRdb redid the calling of the RACE reads with MiXCR, one entry per CDR3 protein. Among some 340,000 distinct CDR3 sequences listed, 5.5% to 8% were seen once. Specimen: whole blood, collected in connection with sensitization to the hapten diphenylcyclopropenone (DPC). All receptors derive from a young woman with alopecia areata. Some clones in this sample may be carry-over from other donors' samples.

This clonotype was counted ten times or more. The chain recombines TRBV4-2 with TRBJ2-2, with D possibly being TRBD1 or TRBD2 (5 bases each). The CDR3 sequence is 14 residues long. V was clipped by 5 bases and J by 4 bases, with 11 bases between them. Germline assignment: CDR1 LGHNA and CDR2 YNFKEQ. DNA for the CDR3: TGTGCCAGCAGCGGGACGACCTTCACCGGGGAGCTGTTTTTT. Encoded protein: CASSGTTFTGELFF.

This clonotype was counted a few times. V and J are TRBV9 and TRBJ1-6, with a possible D match to TRBD1 (5 bases). V lost 4 bases and J lost 4, with 9 bases in between. Germline V gene sequence: CDR1 SGDLS, CDR2 YYNGEE. The CDR3 has 14 residues. CDR3 nucleotides: TGTGCCAGCAGCACGGGACGGTATAATTCACCCCTCCACTTT. Protein sequence: CASSTGRYNSPLHF.

Ten or more counts support this clonotype. J is TRBJ1-5 and V is TRBV7-2; D gene unclear. The length of the CDR3 is 13 residues. The ends were cut back, 6 bases at V and 5 bases at J, with 11 bases in the middle. The germline V gene has CDR1 SGHTA and CDR2 FQGNSA. The chain's CDR3 is CASSPSGDQPQHF. The CDR3 DNA reads as TGTGCCAGCAGTCCTAGCGGTGATCAGCCCCAGCATTTT.

This clonotype was counted only a few times. V usage is TRBV27 and J usage is TRBJ2-3, with D unclear. This CDR3 spans 17 amino acids. Trimming stripped 1 base from V and 1 base from J, with 15 bases between. Germline assignment: CDR1 MNHEY and CDR2 SMNVEV (reference sequence). The CDR3 coding sequence is TGTGCCAGCAGTTTATTGAAGGGATCGGGTGGCACAGATACGCAGTATTTT. This gives the protein CASSLLKGSGGTDTQYF.

The chain carries TRBV12-5 and TRBJ2-3; the match to TRBD1 covers 8 bases. Trimming at V came to 1 base and at J to 4 bases, leaving 4 bases not matched to a gene. Germline CDR1 is LGHNT and CDR2 is FRNRAP. The CDR3 has 15 residues. In DNA, the CDR3 is TGTGCTAGTGGTTTGGGGGACAGGATAGCAGATACGCAGTATTTT. It translates to CASGLGDRIADTQYF.

The sample holds a few counts of this clonotype. This chain joins TRBV4-3 and TRBJ1-2; no definite D call. V was clipped by 2 bases and J by 4 bases, with 11 bases between them. CDR1 and CDR2 (germline): LGHNA, YSLEER. The CDR3 is made up of 14 amino acids. DNA for the CDR3: TGCGCCAGCAGCCAAAATCCAGGTACCTATGGCTACACCTTC. It codes for CASSQNPGTYGYTF.

As concerns this clonotype: This may be a read error, as it is one base from a much larger clone. The V gene is TRBV7-2, the J gene TRBJ2-1; TRBD2 is a possible D gene (5 bases). The CDR3 loop spans 14 amino acids. The germline CDR1 and CDR2 sequences are SGHTA and FQGNSA. CDR3 nucleotide sequence: TGTGCCAGCAGCCCCTCTAGCACGTTCAATGGGCAGTTCTTC. Residues: CASSPSSTFNGQFF.

This clonotype occurred many times. The chain couples TRBV6-2 or TRBV6-3 to TRBJ2-5; 9 bases align to TRBD2. With 6 bases clipped from V and 4 bases from J, the junction kept 6 bases outside the gene matches. The CDR3 has 14 amino acids. Per germline, CDR1 MNHEY and CDR2 SVGEGT. The CDR3 loop reads CASRRLAAGETQYF. CDR3 nucleotides: TGTGCCAGCAGACGACTAGCGGCTGGAGAGACCCAGTACTTC.

This clonotype has just a few counts. This chain uses TRBV4-2 with TRBJ1-4, with 8 bases aligning to TRBD1. The CDR3 is 14 residues long. V lost 4 bases and J lost 7; bases outside the gene matches: 5. Germline-derived CDR1 and CDR2 are LGHNA and YNFKEQ. The CDR3 spells CASSLVGTGEKLFF. CDR3 nucleotides: TGTGCCAGCAGCCTTGTAGGGACAGGTGAAAAACTGTTTTTT.

CDR3 protein: CASSSIHGQGGTEAFF. CDR3 bases: TGTGCCAGCAGCTCTATACACGGACAGGGCGGCACTGAAGCTTTCTTT. The V and J genes are TRBV11-2 and TRBJ1-1; 8 bases are a match to TRBD1. The CDR3 has 16 amino acids. Germline loops: CDR1 SGHAT, CDR2 FQNNGV. V lost 4 bases, J lost 4 bases, and 11 bases stayed unmatched.

This clonotype was seen more than once but under ten times. V usage is TRBV27 and J usage is TRBJ1-5; D gene ambiguous. The CDR3 has 13 residues. From germline, CDR1 is MNHEY and CDR2 SMNVEV (reference sequence). Trimming left V 2 bases short and J 3 bases short, with 5 bases between. In nucleotides, the CDR3 is TGTGCCAGCAGTTTACGTCTCAATCAGCCCCAGCATTTT. Amino acid sequence: CASSLRLNQPQHF.

This clonotype has at least ten counts. The gene calls are TRBV12-3 or TRBV12-4 and TRBJ2-7, with 7 bases matching TRBD2. V was clipped by 7 bases and J by 0 bases; unmatched bases: 6. This CDR3 region has 14 residues. The CDR3, as DNA: TGTGCCAGCACCCTAAGCGGGAACTCCTACGAGCAGTACTTC. Translating it yields CASTLSGNSYEQYF.

This clonotype was seen a handful of times. The chain employs TRBV5-6 and TRBJ1-4; perhaps TRBD1 as D (5 bases). The CDR3 is 14 amino acids. V lost 3 bases to trimming and J lost 8 bases, with 14 bases between them. Germline V CDR1 and CDR2: SGHDT, YYEEEE. The CDR3 here is CASSSERGGEKLFF. The DNA of the CDR3 is TGTGCCAGCAGCTCGGAGAGGGGAGGCGAAAAACTGTTTTTT.

This clonotype was counted only a few times. The chain uses TRBV3-1 and TRBJ2-1, with a possible D match to TRBD2 (6 bases). The CDR3 loop spans 14 amino acids. With 4 bases removed from V and 10 bases from J, the gap between germline ends came to 17 bases. The germline V gene has CDR1 LGHDT and CDR2 YNNKEL (reference sequence). The CDR3 here is CASSPGDSTREQFF. CDR3 bases: TGTGCCAGCAGCCCCGGGGACTCGACAAGAGAGCAGTTCTTC.

In this sample, this clonotype turned up a few times. The chain carries TRBV19 and TRBJ1-2, with D tentatively TRBD1 (5 bases). Germline V CDR1 and CDR2: LNHDA, SQIVND (reference sequence). Trimming removed 2 bases at V and 8 bases at J, with 24 bases between. The length of the CDR3 is 17 residues. The CDR3 DNA reads as TGTGCCAGTAGTATATCGGCTGGAGGACACCCACCCAGGGGCTACACCTTC. It codes for CASSISAGGHPPRGYTF.

This clonotype appeared many times. V usage is TRBV2 and J usage is TRBJ2-7, with a tentative D call TRBD2 (5 bases). The germline V and J ends were trimmed by 4 bases and 5 bases, with 21 bases remaining between them. Germline CDR1 reads SNHLY; CDR2 reads FYNNEI. The CDR3 length is 16 residues. Here the CDR3 DNA reads TGTGCCAGCAGTGGACCGGAGGAGGTAGGTCGACACGAGCAGTACTTC. Translated: CASSGPEEVGRHEQYF. Supplemented by reference TRBV2 and TRBJ2-7, the full variable domain reads EPEVTQTPSHQVTQMGQEVILRCVPISNHLYFYWYRQILGQKVEFLVSFYNNEISEKSEIFDDQFSVERPDGSNFTLKIRSTKLEDSAMYFCASSGPEEVGRHEQYFGPGTRLTVT.

This clonotype was picked up a small number of times. CDR3 sequence reads: CASSQVLAGTQYF. For the CDR3, the DNA is TGTGCCAGCAGCCAAGTACTAGCGGGAACGCAGTATTTT. The chain couples TRBV14 to TRBJ2-3; 10 nucleotides agree with TRBD2. The CDR3 loop spans 13 amino acids. Germline CDR1 is SGHDN and CDR2 is FVKESK. The V and J ends lost 1 base and 9 bases, in that order; junction bases with no gene match: 1.

This clonotype was counted a few times. The chain recombines TRBV11-2 with TRBJ2-3; D call uncertain. This CDR3 spans 15 amino acids. Germline loops: CDR1 SGHAT, CDR2 FQNNGV. V gave up 5 bases and J gave up 1 base, with 13 bases separating them. CDR3 sequence (DNA): TGTGCCAGCAGCCAATCTCAAGTTGGCACAGATACGCAGTATTTT. Translating gives CASSQSQVGTDTQYF.

This chain links TRBV5-1 with TRBJ2-3; D might be TRBD2 (5 bases). This CDR3 is 16 amino acids long. Germline loops: CDR1 SGHRS, CDR2 YFSETQ. The ends were cut back, 0 bases at V and 0 bases at J, with 11 bases in the middle. The CDR3 sequence is CASSLGIALSTDTQYF. For the CDR3, the DNA is TGCGCCAGCAGCTTGGGAATAGCGTTAAGCACAGATACGCAGTATTTT.

This clonotype was detected a few times. The CDR3 is CASSFKPTANTEAFF. The DNA of the CDR3 is TGTGCCAGCAGCTTCAAACCGACGGCGAACACTGAAGCTTTCTTT. V and J are TRBV7-2 and TRBJ1-1; D is undetermined. The CDR3 has 15 amino acids. The germline V gene encodes CDR1 SGHTA and CDR2 FQGNSA. Trimming took off 3 bases at V and 1 base at J, with 12 bases between the two ends.

Only a few counts were recorded for this clonotype. The gene calls are TRBV28 and TRBJ2-7, with D perhaps matching TRBD1 or TRBD2 (5 bases each). CDR1 is MDHEN and CDR2 is SYDVKM in the germline V gene. This CDR3 is 15 amino acids long. V lost 7 bases and J lost 5, with 21 bases in between. CDR3 sequence reads: CASNVPGRSYHEQYF. The CDR3 region has the DNA TGTGCCAGCAATGTACCGGGACGGAGCTACCACGAGCAGTACTTC.

This clonotype was picked up a small number of times. The J gene is TRBJ2-1, the V gene TRBV20-1; 9 bases map to TRBD2. CDR3 length: 15 residues. CDR1 is DFQATT and CDR2 is SNEGSKA in the germline V gene (reference sequence). V dropped 8 bases and J dropped 6; count of bases not matched to a gene: 14. CDR3 nucleotide sequence: TGCAGTCTAGGGTCTCTAGCGGGGTTTTTCAATGAGCAGTTCTTC. Translation: CSLGSLAGFFNEQFF.